A single sample is the source of the 30 T cell receptor beta chains below, sequenced in a study of cytomegalovirus exposure and HLA in healthy donors. The PCR contained 60 Vbeta and 13 Jbeta primers. Using immunoSEQ multiplex PCR, the repertoire was profiled, and TCRdb retains in-frame clones only, with some absent. This sample carries fewer than 350,000 clones, about 90% of them seen once, and the ten largest clones take about 2.5%. The specimen sequenced was PBMCs. The receptors were gathered from a woman aged 18-29 years in good health and CMV-seronegative.

Worth noting for this clone: Other DNA sequences within the sample encode an identical CDR3. The DNA of the CDR3 is TGTGCCAGCAGTTTATTTGCAGGCTCCTACGAGCAGTACTTC. Amino acids: CASSLFAGSYEQYF. The chain has TRBV27 and TRBJ2-7; no clear D gene. Deletions cut 1 base from V and 0 bases from J, with 7 bases between. This CDR3 has 14 amino acids. Germline CDR1 is MNHEY and CDR2 is SMNVEV (reference sequence).

In the case of this clone: Other DNA sequences in this specimen translate into the identical CDR3. The genes are TRBV30 and TRBJ1-6, with D maybe TRBD1 (6 bases). With 0 bases removed from V and 9 bases from J, the gap between germline ends came to 18 bases. The CDR3 loop spans 16 amino acids. Germline assignment: CDR1 GTSNPN and CDR2 SVGIG (reference sequence). The CDR3 reads CAWSVLGRTESSPLHF. The CDR3 nucleotides are TGTGCCTGGAGTGTATTGGGCCGGACAGAAAGTTCACCCCTCCACTTT.

The chain combines TRBV9 with TRBJ2-5, with 7 bases aligning to TRBD1. Germline-derived CDR1 and CDR2 are SGDLS and YYNGEE. The CDR3 consists of 17 residues. The junction had 12 bases not matched to a gene; V was cut back by 3 bases and J by 1 base. Here the CDR3 reads CASSGSSWAGGQETQYF. The DNA for the CDR3 is TGTGCCAGCAGCGGATCCTCTTGGGCAGGGGGCCAAGAGACCCAGTACTTC.

This chain uses TRBV13 with TRBJ2-3, with D maybe TRBD1 (8 bases). CDR1 is PRHDT and CDR2 is FYEKMQ in the germline V gene (reference sequence). The CDR3 length is 16 residues. The germline V and J ends were trimmed by 8 bases and 3 bases, with 21 bases remaining between them. The CDR3 DNA is TGTGCCAGCCCGCCCGGACAGGGAGGGAGAACAGATACGCAGTATTTT. This codes for CASPPGQGGRTDTQYF. Filled out from reference TRBV13 and TRBJ2-3, the complete variable domain reads AAGVIQSPRHLIKEKRETATLKCYPIPRHDTVYWYQQGPGQDPQFLISFYEKMQSDKGSIPDRFSAQQFSDYHSELNMSSLELGDSALYFCASPPGQGGRTDTQYFGPGTRLTVL.

The chain couples TRBV9 to TRBJ1-1, with D perhaps matching TRBD1 (6 bases). Trimming took off 1 base at V and 10 bases at J, with 20 bases between the two ends. The germline CDR1 and CDR2 sequences are SGDLS and YYNGEE. The CDR3 extends over 15 amino acids. CDR3 amino acids: CASSVKGVDPSPAFF. In DNA form, the CDR3 reads TGTGCCAGCAGCGTAAAGGGGGTAGACCCTAGTCCAGCTTTCTTT. Full variable domain (missing parts from reference TRBV9 and TRBJ1-1): DSGVTQTPKHLITATGQRVTLRCSPRSGDLSVYWYQQSLDQGLQFLIQYYNGEERAKGNILERFSAQQFPDLHSELNLSSLELGDSALYFCASSVKGVDPSPAFFGQGTRLTVV.

Only one count was recorded for this clone. CDR3 in DNA: TGTGCCAGCAGTGCTGGGACACCGAGCTCCTACGAGCAGTACTTC. Protein sequence: CASSAGTPSSYEQYF. The J gene is TRBJ2-7, the V gene TRBV13, with a tentative D call TRBD1 (6 bases). The CDR3 extends over 15 amino acids. Trimming shortened V by 6 bases and J by 0 bases, and 15 bases separated the two germline ends. Germline V CDR1 and CDR2: PRHDT, FYEKMQ (reference sequence).

The chain uses TRBV2 and TRBJ2-5; 11 positions match TRBD2. Trimming at V came to 10 bases and at J to 2 bases, leaving 6 bases not matched to a gene. From germline, CDR1 is SNHLY and CDR2 FYNNEI. The CDR3 totals 14 residues. The CDR3 reads CATATSGVQETQYF. The CDR3 region has the DNA TGTGCCACCGCGACTAGCGGGGTTCAAGAGACCCAGTACTTC.

This chain links TRBV27 with TRBJ2-1; 7 bases line up with TRBD1. Germline V CDR1 and CDR2: MNHEY, SMNVEV (reference sequence). This CDR3 is 15 amino acids long. The ends lost 1 base at V and 1 base at J; junction bases unmatched: 1. The CDR3 DNA reads as TGTGCCAGCAGTTTATGGGACAGTTCCTACAATGAGCAGTTCTTC. Translating it yields CASSLWDSSYNEQFF.

The CDR3 region is CASGLLRDRTYEQYF. CDR3 in DNA: TGTGCCAGCGGTCTGCTACGGGACAGAACCTACGAGCAGTACTTC. The gene calls are TRBV27 and TRBJ2-7; 7 positions match TRBD1. V lost 8 bases to trimming and J lost 2 bases; unmatched junction nucleotides: 12. Germline V gene sequence: CDR1 MNHEY, CDR2 SMNVEV (reference sequence). The CDR3 consists of 15 residues.

CDR3 sequence (DNA): TGCGCCAGCAGCTTGCGGTTCCGGGGTGAGGGAACCTACGAGCAGTACTTC. Protein product: CASSLRFRGEGTYEQYF. The V call is TRBV5-1, the J call TRBJ2-7; D may be TRBD2 (5 bases). This CDR3 spans 17 amino acids. The ends were cut back, 1 base at V and 2 bases at J, with 19 bases in the middle. Germline V gene data show CDR1 as SGHRS and CDR2 as YFSETQ.

The V gene is TRBV13, the J gene TRBJ1-1, with a possible D match to TRBD1 (6 bases). The CDR3 runs 15 residues. Germline V CDR1 and CDR2: PRHDT, FYEKMQ (reference sequence). V was pared by 4 bases and J by 6 bases, with 18 bases between. Here the CDR3 DNA reads TGTGCCAGCAGCTCAGGAGCAGGGGACAAATCTGAAGCTTTCTTT. This codes for CASSSGAGDKSEAFF.

This clone has a handful of counts. This chain uses TRBV5-6 with TRBJ2-7; TRBD2 is a possible D gene (5 bases). Germline V CDR1 and CDR2: SGHDT, YYEEEE. The CDR3 covers 13 residues. The germline V and J ends were trimmed by 0 bases and 1 base, with 5 bases remaining between them. The CDR3: CASSLGESYEQYF. DNA of the CDR3: TGTGCCAGCAGCTTGGGGGAGTCCTACGAGCAGTACTTC.

The rearrangement links TRBV5-6 to TRBJ2-1; no reliable D call. Germline V gives CDR1 SGHDT, CDR2 YYEEEE. The V gene lost 0 bases and the J gene lost 7 bases, with 8 bases spanning the gap. This CDR3 region has 13 residues. The CDR3 sequence: CASSLETWNEQFF. The CDR3 DNA is TGTGCCAGCAGCTTGGAAACATGGAATGAGCAGTTCTTC.

This chain joins TRBV19 and TRBJ2-3; no clear D gene. There are 13 residues in the CDR3. Trimming left V 7 bases short and J 0 bases short, with 8 bases between. CDR1 is LNHDA, CDR2 SQIVND, per germline (reference sequence). The CDR3 DNA sequence: TGTGCCAGTATGCCGACTAGCACAGATACGCAGTATTTT. This encodes CASMPTSTDTQYF. The full variable domain, with the rest looked up from reference TRBV19 and TRBJ2-3, is DGGITQSPKYLFRKEGQNVTLSCEQNLNHDAMYWYRQDPGQGLRLIYYSQIVNDFQKGDIAEGYSVSREKKESFPLTVTSAQKNPTAFYLCASMPTSTDTQYFGPGTRLTVL.

J is TRBJ2-2 and V is TRBV11-2; 9 bases are shared with TRBD2. CDR3 size: 16 residues. Germline V gives CDR1 SGHAT, CDR2 FQNNGV. With 4 bases clipped from V and 4 bases from J, the junction kept 7 bases outside the gene matches. The chain's CDR3 is CASSSWRGGTTGELFF. CDR3 sequence (DNA): TGTGCCAGCAGCTCATGGCGGGGGGGCACCACCGGGGAGCTGTTTTTT.

A note on this clone: The same CDR3 can be traced to other DNA sequences in this sample. This chain joins TRBV12-5 and TRBJ2-7, with 10 bases fitting TRBD1. The CDR3 sequence is 13 residues long. CDR1 and CDR2 (germline): LGHNT, FRNRAP. J was trimmed by 7 bases and V by 4 bases; bases with no gene match: 4. CDR3 bases: TGTGCTAGTGGTTCTGACAGGGGGCGGGAGCAGTACTTC. Amino acid sequence: CASGSDRGREQYF.

The V and J genes are TRBV5-1 and TRBJ1-1; TRBD1 matches at 10 bases. The CDR3 is 17 amino acids. The V segment lost 0 bases and the J segment 4 bases; nucleotides outside the gene matches: 9. CDR1 is SGHRS and CDR2 is YFSETQ in the germline V gene. DNA of the CDR3: TGCGCCAGCAGCTTGGCCTCGGGACAGGGGCCCTCCACTGAAGCTTTCTTT. It encodes CASSLASGQGPSTEAFF.

The genes are TRBV7-9 and TRBJ1-1; D remains ambiguous. Germline assignment: CDR1 SEHNR and CDR2 FQNEAQ (reference sequence). V was pared by 5 bases and J by 1 base, with 17 bases between. CDR3 size: 16 residues. As DNA, the CDR3 is TGTGCCAGCAGCCGATCAGAGGGTCTGGGGAACACTGAAGCTTTCTTT. The encoded protein is CASSRSEGLGNTEAFF.

Points on this clone: Germline and junction disagree at one end, which may indicate a read error. This sequence joins TRBV7-3 and TRBJ2-1, with TRBD2 matching over 7 bases. The CDR3 totals 12 residues. CDR1 is SGHTA, CDR2 FQGTGA, per germline. The CDR3 sequence: CASSLTGGEQFF. CDR3 sequence (DNA): TGTGCCAGCAGCCTAACGGGGGGTGAGCAGTTCTTC.

V is TRBV5-1 and J is TRBJ2-3, with TRBD1 identical over 8 bases. Germline V CDR1 and CDR2: SGHRS, YFSETQ. V lost 7 bases and J lost 5; bases outside the gene matches: 9. This CDR3 contains 14 residues. The CDR3 sequence: CASFLRTGKDTQYF. The CDR3, as DNA: TGCGCCAGCTTTCTGAGGACAGGGAAAGATACGCAGTATTTT. The full variable domain, rest sourced from reference TRBV5-1 and TRBJ2-3, is KAGVTQTPRYLIKTRGQQVTLSCSPISGHRSVSWYQQTPGQGLQFLFEYFSETQRNKGNFPGRFSGRQFSNSRSEMNVSTLELGDSALYLCASFLRTGKDTQYFGPGTRLTVL.

V and J are TRBV9 and TRBJ2-1; D remains unclear. Trimming took off 4 bases at V and 12 bases at J, with 17 bases between the two ends. The germline CDR1 and CDR2 sequences are SGDLS and YYNGEE. The CDR3 covers 13 residues. Here the CDR3 reads CASSPREARTQFF. The CDR3 DNA reads as TGTGCCAGCAGCCCCCGTGAGGCGAGAACGCAGTTCTTC.

This chain connects TRBV5-1 to TRBJ1-4; 9 bases map to TRBD1. The CDR3 sequence is 14 residues long. CDR1 and CDR2 from the germline V gene are SGHRS and YFSETQ. J gave up 8 bases and V 0 bases, and 2 bases lay outside the gene matches. CDR3 nucleotides: TGCGCCAGCAGCTTGGGGACAGGGGCCGAAAAACTGTTTTTT. Translated, it gives CASSLGTGAEKLFF.

V and J are TRBV6-6 and TRBJ1-5, with D unclear. V lost 5 bases, J lost 3 bases, and 8 bases lay in between. Germline V gene data show CDR1 as MNHNY and CDR2 as SVGAGI (reference sequence). This CDR3 contains 13 residues. CDR3 nucleotides: TGTGCCAGCAGTCTAAGTCTCAATCAGCCCCAGCATTTT. Its protein is CASSLSLNQPQHF.

The chain is built from TRBV5-4 and TRBJ2-7, with a weak D call TRBD2 (5 bases). Per germline, CDR1 SGHNT and CDR2 YYREEE (reference sequence). CDR3 length equals 14 residues. Trimming took 5 bases from V and 2 from J, leaving 14 bases between them. This CDR3 is CASRTDLRAYEQYF. The CDR3 bases are TGTGCCAGCAGGACGGACTTGAGGGCCTACGAGCAGTACTTC.

This rearrangement joins TRBV19 to TRBJ2-3; 10 bases are shared with TRBD2. The CDR3 is made up of 16 amino acids. The ends lost 3 bases at V and 5 bases at J; junction bases unmatched: 8. The germline V gene has CDR1 LNHDA and CDR2 SQIVND (reference sequence). CDR3 loop: CASSISLAGGGDTQYF. The CDR3 coding sequence is TGTGCCAGTAGTATCTCCTTAGCGGGGGGAGGAGATACGCAGTATTTT.

The V and J genes are TRBV7-2 and TRBJ2-1; 8 nucleotides match TRBD2. The CDR3 runs 15 residues. V gave up 5 bases and J gave up 0 bases; unmatched junction bases: 3. The germline V gene has CDR1 SGHTA and CDR2 FQGNSA. CDR3 nucleotide sequence: TGTGCCAGCAGCCGCGCGGGGGGCTCCTACAATGAGCAGTTCTTC. It encodes CASSRAGGSYNEQFF. The full variable domain, in which reference TRBV7-2 and TRBJ2-1 provide the parts outside the CDR3, is GAGVSQSPSNKVTEKGKDVELRCDPISGHTALYWYRQSLGQGLEFLIYFQGNSAPDKSGLPSDRFSAERTGGSVSTLTIQRTQQEDSAVYLCASSRAGGSYNEQFFGPGTRLTVL.

The rearrangement uses TRBV28 and TRBJ2-1, with D perhaps matching TRBD2 (7 bases). Trimming shortened V by 3 bases and J by 8 bases, and 14 bases separated the two germline ends. CDR1 is MDHEN and CDR2 is SYDVKM in the germline V gene. The CDR3 length is 14 residues. CDR3 sequence reads: CASSLGGATDEQFF. The CDR3 nucleotides read TGTGCCAGCAGTTTGGGGGGGGCCACCGATGAGCAGTTCTTC. Complete variable domain (other parts from reference TRBV28 and TRBJ2-1): DVKVTQSSRYLVKRTGEKVFLECVQDMDHENMFWYRQDPGLGLRLIYFSYDVKMKEKGDIPEGYSVSREKKERFSLILESASTNQTSMYLCASSLGGATDEQFFGPGTRLTVL.

About this clone itself: At one end, the junction sequence differs from germline, possibly due to a read error. The rearrangement uses TRBV29-1 and TRBJ2-3, with a tentative D call TRBD1 (5 bases). The CDR3 contains 10 residues. The germline gives CDR1 SQVTM, CDR2 ANQGSEA. CDR3 residues: CSVEDRENRW. The CDR3 DNA reads TGCAGCGTTGAAGATCGCGAGAACAGGTGG.

This clone has a handful of counts. This rearrangement joins TRBV29-1 to TRBJ2-7, with a tentative D call TRBD1 (5 bases). The ends were cut back, 0 bases at V and 2 bases at J, with 14 bases in the middle. The CDR3 length is 15 residues. Germline CDR1 SQVTM, CDR2 ANQGSEA. CDR3 amino acids: CSVEDPQGRAYEQYF. The CDR3 DNA sequence: TGCAGCGTTGAAGATCCCCAGGGTAGGGCCTACGAGCAGTACTTC.

The V call is TRBV5-1, the J call TRBJ2-3; D is perhaps TRBD1 (6 bases). Germline-derived CDR1 and CDR2 are SGHRS and YFSETQ. The ends were cut back, 4 bases at V and 2 bases at J, with 26 bases in the middle. CDR3 length equals 19 residues. This chain's CDR3 is CASSGGPQGVTDHTDTQYF. The CDR3 coding sequence is TGCGCCAGCAGCGGAGGTCCACAGGGAGTCACGGATCACACAGATACGCAGTATTTT.